This TCR beta chain stems from a study of OX40 agonist ivuxolimab in advanced cancers. Overall study: The patients got ivuxolimab, which is an agonistic anti-OX40 (CD134) antibody. The dose-escalation cohort had hepatocellular carcinoma, melanoma, renal cell or head and neck cancer. Cohort: approximately 83% men, mean age around 60, aged about 20 to 85. Prior checkpoint blockade (anti-PD-1, anti-PD-L1 or anti-CTLA-4) was permitted; approximately 40% had it.

Using immunoSEQ multiplex PCR, the repertoire was profiled, and TCRdb retains in-frame clones only, with some absent. The data show over 85,000 clones, 90% seen once. The CDR3 spans 15 residues. CDR1 and CDR2 (germline): GTSNPN, SVGIG (reference sequence). V lost 2 bases to trimming and J lost 5 bases, with 18 bases between them. The sequenced sample was CD4+ or CD8+ T cells sorted from blood, obtained in a trial of the OX40 agonist ivuxolimab. J is TRBJ1-2 and V is TRBV30; D is unresolved. The source of this sequence is an adult with an advanced solid tumor such as melanoma, head and neck, liver or kidney cancer. The CDR3 DNA is TGTGCCTGGAGTCTAGACGGACGACTTTCTTATGGCTACACCTTC. Amino acid sequence: CAWSLDGRLSYGYTF.